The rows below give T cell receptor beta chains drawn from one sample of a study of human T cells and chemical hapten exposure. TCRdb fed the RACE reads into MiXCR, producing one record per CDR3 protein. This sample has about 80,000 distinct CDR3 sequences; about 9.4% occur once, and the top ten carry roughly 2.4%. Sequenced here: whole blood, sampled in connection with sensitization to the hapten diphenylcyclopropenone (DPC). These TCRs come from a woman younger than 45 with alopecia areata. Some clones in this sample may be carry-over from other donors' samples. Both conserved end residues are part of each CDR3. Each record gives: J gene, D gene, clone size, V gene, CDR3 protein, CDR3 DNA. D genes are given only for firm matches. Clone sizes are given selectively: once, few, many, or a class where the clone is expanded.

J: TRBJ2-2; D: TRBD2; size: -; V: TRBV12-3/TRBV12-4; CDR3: CASSPIAGGRTGELFF; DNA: TGTGCCAGCAGCCCGATAGCGGGGGGGCGTACCGGGGAGCTGTTTTTT
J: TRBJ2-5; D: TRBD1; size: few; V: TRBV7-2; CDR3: CASSAQGAQGGQYF; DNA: TGTGCCAGCAGCGCACAGGGGGCTCAAGGGGGCCAGTACTTC
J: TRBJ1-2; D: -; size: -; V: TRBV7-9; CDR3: CASSRWGTNYGYTF; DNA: TGTGCCAGCAGCCGCTGGGGAACCAACTATGGCTACACCTTC
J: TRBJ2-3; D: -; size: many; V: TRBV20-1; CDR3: CSARRDSTDTQYF; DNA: TGCAGTGCTAGGAGGGACTCCACAGATACGCAGTATTTT
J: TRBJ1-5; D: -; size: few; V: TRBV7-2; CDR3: CASSLVVGGSNQPQHF; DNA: TGTGCCAGCAGCTTAGTGGTAGGGGGAAGCAATCAGCCCCAGCATTTT
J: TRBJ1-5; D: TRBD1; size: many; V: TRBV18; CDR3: CASSPRDRAWPQHF; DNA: TGTGCCAGCTCACCAAGGGACAGGGCTTGGCCCCAGCATTTT
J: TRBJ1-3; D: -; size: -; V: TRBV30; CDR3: CAWSVGGSGNTIYF; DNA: TGTGCCTGGAGTGTAGGGGGCTCTGGAAACACCATATATTTT
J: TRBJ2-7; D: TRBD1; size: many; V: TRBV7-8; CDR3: CASSLSGAGGYGYEQYF; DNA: TGTGCCAGCAGCTTAAGTGGGGCAGGGGGTTATGGCTACGAGCAGTACTTC
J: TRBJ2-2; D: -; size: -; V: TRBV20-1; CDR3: CSAKKPGQGPNWNTGELFF; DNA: TGCAGTGCTAAAAAGCCGGGCCAGGGGCCTAACTGGAACACCGGGGAGCTGTTTTTT
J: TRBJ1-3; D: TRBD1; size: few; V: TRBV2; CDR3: CASSERTGVDTIYF; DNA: TGTGCCAGCAGTGAACGCACAGGGGTGGACACCATATATTTT
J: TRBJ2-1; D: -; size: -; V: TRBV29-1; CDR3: CSAGSSIGSVDEQFF; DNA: TGCAGCGCTGGGTCGTCTATCGGGAGTGTCGATGAGCAGTTCTTC
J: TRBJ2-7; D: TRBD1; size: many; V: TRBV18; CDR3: CASSPGQGPYEQYF; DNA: TGTGCCAGCTCCCCCGGACAGGGTCCCTACGAGCAGTACTTC
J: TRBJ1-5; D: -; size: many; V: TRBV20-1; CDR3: CSARRGGAQPQHF; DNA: TGCAGTGCTCGACGGGGAGGGGCGCAGCCCCAGCATTTT
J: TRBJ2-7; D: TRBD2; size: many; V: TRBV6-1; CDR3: CATSLGGLTYEQYF; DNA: TGTGCCACCTCCCTGGGAGGGCTAACCTACGAGCAGTACTTC
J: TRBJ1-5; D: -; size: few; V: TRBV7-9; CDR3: CASSLDPTGHLNQPQHF; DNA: TGTGCCAGCAGCTTAGACCCTACGGGCCACCTCAATCAGCCCCAGCATTTT
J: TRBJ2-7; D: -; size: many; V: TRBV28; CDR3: CASSFQNYEQYF; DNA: TGTGCCAGCAGTTTTCAGAACTACGAGCAGTACTTC
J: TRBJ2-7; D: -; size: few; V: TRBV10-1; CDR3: CASRKKGLTEQYF; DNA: TGCGCCAGCAGGAAAAAGGGACTTACCGAGCAGTACTTC
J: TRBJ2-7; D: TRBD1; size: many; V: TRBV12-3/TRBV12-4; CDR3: CASSSTGTGWDEQYF; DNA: TGTGCCAGCAGTTCCACCGGGACAGGGTGGGACGAGCAGTACTTC
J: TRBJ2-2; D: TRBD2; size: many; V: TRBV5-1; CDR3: CASSPTGGAGELFF; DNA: TGCGCCAGCTCCCCCACCGGGGGGGCCGGGGAGCTGTTTTTT
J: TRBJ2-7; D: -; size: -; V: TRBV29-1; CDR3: CSVGTRVPYEQYF; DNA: TGCAGCGTGGGAACAAGGGTCCCCTACGAGCAGTACTTC
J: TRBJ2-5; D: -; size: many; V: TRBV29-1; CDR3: CSVEYLAQETQYF; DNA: TGCAGCGTTGAATACTTGGCCCAAGAGACCCAGTACTTC
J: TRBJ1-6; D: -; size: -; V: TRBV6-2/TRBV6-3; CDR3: CASRTGGSYNSPLHF; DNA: TGTGCCAGCAGGACAGGCGGCTCCTATAATTCACCCCTCCACTTT
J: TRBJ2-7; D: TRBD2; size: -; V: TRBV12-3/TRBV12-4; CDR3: CASTRAGSPYEQYF; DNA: TGTGCCAGCACCCGAGCGGGGAGCCCCTACGAGCAGTACTTC
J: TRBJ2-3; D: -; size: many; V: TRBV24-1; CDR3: CATSGWDNPRATDTQYF; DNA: TGTGCCACCAGTGGCTGGGACAACCCGAGAGCCACAGATACGCAGTATTTT
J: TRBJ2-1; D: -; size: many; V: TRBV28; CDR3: CASDESGHYEQFF; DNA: TGTGCCAGCGATGAAAGCGGGCACTATGAGCAGTTCTTC
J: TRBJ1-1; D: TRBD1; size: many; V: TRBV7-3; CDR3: CASSSQGAGTEAFF; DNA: TGTGCCAGCAGCTCTCAGGGGGCTGGTACTGAAGCTTTCTTT
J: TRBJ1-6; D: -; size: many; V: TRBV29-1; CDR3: CSVRENNPNSPLHF; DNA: TGCAGCGTTCGAGAGAACAACCCTAATTCACCCCTCCACTTT
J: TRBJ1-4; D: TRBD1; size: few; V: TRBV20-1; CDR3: CSGQATNEKLFF; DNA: TGCAGCGGACAGGCAACTAATGAAAAACTGTTTTTT
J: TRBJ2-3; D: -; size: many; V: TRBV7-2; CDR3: CASSLVGLPDTQYF; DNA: TGTGCCAGCAGCTTAGTCGGGCTACCGGATACGCAGTATTTT
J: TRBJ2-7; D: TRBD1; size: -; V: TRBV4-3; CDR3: CASSQSRTGGQSAYEQYF; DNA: TGCGCCAGCAGCCAAAGTCGGACAGGAGGACAGAGCGCCTACGAGCAGTACTTC
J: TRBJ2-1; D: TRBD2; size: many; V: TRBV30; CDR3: CAWSAGGGLNEQFF; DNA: TGTGCCTGGAGTGCCGGCGGGGGGTTAAATGAGCAGTTCTTC
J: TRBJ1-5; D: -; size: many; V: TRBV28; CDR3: CASRGERQPQHF; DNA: TGTGCCAGCAGGGGGGAGAGGCAGCCCCAGCATTTT
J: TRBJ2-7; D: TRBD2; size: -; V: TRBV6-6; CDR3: CASSYSSTSGREQYF; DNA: TGTGCCAGCAGTTACTCGAGCACTAGCGGGCGGGAGCAGTACTTC
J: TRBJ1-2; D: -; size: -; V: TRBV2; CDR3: CASNLLYGYTF; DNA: TGTGCCAGCAATCTCTTATATGGCTACACCTTC
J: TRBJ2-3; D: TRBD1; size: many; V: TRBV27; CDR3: CASSHKGRQQGAKTDTQYF; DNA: TGTGCCAGCAGTCATAAGGGCCGGCAACAGGGGGCAAAAACAGATACGCAGTATTTT
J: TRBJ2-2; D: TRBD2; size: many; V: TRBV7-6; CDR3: CASSGILAPNTGELFF; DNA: TGTGCCAGCAGCGGCATACTAGCGCCGAACACCGGGGAGCTGTTTTTT
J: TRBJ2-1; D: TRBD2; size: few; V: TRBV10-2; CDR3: CASGLAGVGEQFF; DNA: TGCGCCAGCGGACTAGCGGGAGTTGGTGAGCAGTTCTTC
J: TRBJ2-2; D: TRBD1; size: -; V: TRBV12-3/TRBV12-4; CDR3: CASWRTGNTGELFF; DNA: TGTGCCAGCTGGCGGACAGGAAACACCGGGGAGCTGTTTTTT
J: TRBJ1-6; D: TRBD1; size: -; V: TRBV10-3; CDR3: CAISGQGRGNSPLHF; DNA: TGTGCCATCAGCGGACAGGGCCGGGGTAATTCACCCCTCCACTTT
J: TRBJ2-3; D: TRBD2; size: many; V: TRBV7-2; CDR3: CASSFFSGGQDTQYF; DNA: TGTGCCAGCAGCTTCTTTTCGGGGGGGCAAGATACGCAGTATTTT
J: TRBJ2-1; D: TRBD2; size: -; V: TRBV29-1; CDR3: CSVEIVAGNEQFF; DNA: TGCAGCGTTGAGATAGTAGCGGGCAATGAGCAGTTCTTC
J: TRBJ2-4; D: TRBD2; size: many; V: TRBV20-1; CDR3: CSARPGLAGGGIQYF; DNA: TGCAGTGCTAGACCTGGACTAGCGGGAGGTGGGATTCAGTACTTC
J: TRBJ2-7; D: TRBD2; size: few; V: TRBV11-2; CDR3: CASSLDRAGGTYEQYF; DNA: TGTGCCAGCAGCTTAGATCGGGCGGGAGGCACCTACGAGCAGTACTTC
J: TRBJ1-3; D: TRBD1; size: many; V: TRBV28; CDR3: CASSPGTASGNTIYF; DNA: TGTGCCAGCAGTCCAGGGACAGCCTCTGGAAACACCATATATTTT
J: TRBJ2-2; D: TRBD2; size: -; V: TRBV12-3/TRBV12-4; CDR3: CASSRTGTSGPNTGELFF; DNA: TGTGCCAGCAGTCGCACCGGGACTAGCGGACCGAACACCGGGGAGCTGTTTTTT
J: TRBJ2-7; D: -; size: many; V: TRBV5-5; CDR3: CASSLTGTPQPYEQYF; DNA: TGTGCCAGCAGCCTCACGGGGACACCGCAACCTTACGAGCAGTACTTC
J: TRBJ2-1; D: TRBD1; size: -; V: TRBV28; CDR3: CASSFGDRPYNEQFF; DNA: TGTGCCAGCAGTTTTGGGGACAGGCCCTACAATGAGCAGTTCTTC
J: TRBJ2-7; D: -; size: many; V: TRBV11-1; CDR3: CASSLSSAYEQYF; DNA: TGTGCCAGCAGCTTATCGTCAGCCTACGAGCAGTACTTC
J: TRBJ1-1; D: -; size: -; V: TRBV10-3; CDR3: CAISGAEGTEAFF; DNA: TGTGCCATCAGTGGGGCAGAGGGGACTGAAGCTTTCTTT
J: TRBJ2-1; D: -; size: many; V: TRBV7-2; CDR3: CAVGRKYNEQFF; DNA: TGTGCCGTAGGACGGAAGTACAATGAGCAGTTCTTC
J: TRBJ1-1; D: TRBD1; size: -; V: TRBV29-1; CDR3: CSVGETGGLSGFF; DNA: TGCAGCGTTGGGGAGACAGGGGGCCTCTCTGGTTTCTTT
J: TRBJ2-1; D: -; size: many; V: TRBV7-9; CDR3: CASSPGLRAEDQFF; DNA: TGTGCCAGCAGCCCGGGACTCCGCGCGGAGGACCAGTTCTTC
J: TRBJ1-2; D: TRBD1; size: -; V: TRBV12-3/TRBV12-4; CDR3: CASLDRDNYGYTF; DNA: TGTGCCAGCCTGGACAGGGACAACTATGGCTACACCTTC
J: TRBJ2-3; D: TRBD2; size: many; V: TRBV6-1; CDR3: CASSEGTRSSDTQYF; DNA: TGTGCCAGCAGTGAAGGGACTAGATCATCAGATACGCAGTATTTT